These 10 T cell receptor beta chains were sequenced from one sample in a study of shared clonotypes between healthy human individuals. Profiling relied on immunoSEQ multiplex PCR, and the TCRdb table lists in-frame clones only, not all of them. The sample has about 1.5 million clones, nearly 99% seen once. The sample comprised naive CD4+ T cells sorted from blood. Stated subset: CD45RA+ positively selected. These receptors all come from a man aged 25-40 years in good health.

The V call is TRBV30, the J call TRBJ2-4; D unresolved. The CDR3 consists of 13 residues. V lost 1 base and J 4 bases, leaving 8 bases between the germline ends. Germline-derived CDR1 and CDR2 are GTSNPN and SVGIG (reference sequence). CDR3 region: CAWSAGAKNIQYF. CDR3 bases: TGTGCCTGGAGTGCGGGCGCTAAAAACATTCAGTACTTC.

The V and J genes are TRBV28 and TRBJ1-1; D gene ambiguous. This CDR3 spans 14 amino acids. Germline values: CDR1 MDHEN, CDR2 SYDVKM. Trimming removed 6 bases at V and 0 bases at J, with 11 bases between. As DNA, the CDR3 is TGTGCCAGCAGCCGCGTAATACTGAACACTGAAGCTTTCTTT. The encoded protein is CASSRVILNTEAFF.

The chain couples TRBV9 to TRBJ2-2; D is uncertain. Germline-derived CDR1 and CDR2 are SGDLS and YYNGEE. Trimming pared 0 bases from V and 0 bases from J, leaving 9 bases between. This CDR3 contains 16 residues. The CDR3 DNA reads TGTGCCAGCAGCGTAGAATTGGAACCGAACACCGGGGAGCTGTTTTTT. Residues: CASSVELEPNTGELFF.

The chain employs TRBV5-1 and TRBJ1-1; 7 nucleotides agree with TRBD1. V dropped 1 base and J dropped 6; count of bases not matched to a gene: 6. The CDR3 runs 14 residues. CDR1 SGHRS and CDR2 YFSETQ come from the germline V gene. The chain's CDR3 is CASSLKDRVSEAFF. DNA for the CDR3: TGCGCCAGCAGCTTGAAAGACAGGGTCTCTGAAGCTTTCTTT.

The gene calls are TRBV11-3 and TRBJ2-3; no definite D call. The CDR3 extends over 11 amino acids. Germline CDR1 SGHNT, CDR2 YENEEA. With 4 bases removed from V and 7 bases from J, the gap between germline ends came to 6 bases. The CDR3 is CASSWQYTQYF. In DNA, the CDR3 is TGTGCCAGCAGCTGGCAGTATACGCAGTATTTT.

This clone was picked up one time. The chain has TRBV2 and TRBJ1-1; D not certain. The CDR3 spans 13 residues. V gave up 0 bases and J gave up 5 bases, with 7 bases separating them. Germline V gene lookup returns CDR1 SNHLY and CDR2 FYNNEI. CDR3 in amino acids: CASSEAPRTEAFF. The DNA of the CDR3 is TGTGCCAGCAGTGAAGCCCCGCGGACTGAAGCTTTCTTT.

The CDR3 DNA reads TGTGCCATCAGTGACAGGGGCACAGATACGCAGTATTTT. This codes for CAISDRGTDTQYF. The rearrangement uses TRBV10-3 and TRBJ2-3, with D possibly being TRBD1 (5 bases). V was trimmed by 3 bases and J by 1 base, leaving 5 bases between them. The germline gives CDR1 ENHRY, CDR2 SYGVKD. The CDR3 covers 13 residues.

The chain is built from TRBV19 and TRBJ1-5; 7 nucleotides align to TRBD1. Looked up from germline, CDR1 is LNHDA and CDR2 is SQIVND (reference sequence). This CDR3 is built from 18 residues. The J segment lost 0 bases and the V segment lost 4 bases, leaving 12 bases of the junction unmatched. The CDR3 DNA is TGTGCCAGTAGTAACAGGGACAGACGCCTATATAGCAATCAGCCCCAGCATTTT. Amino acids: CASSNRDRRLYSNQPQHF. Using reference TRBV19 and TRBJ1-5 for the parts outside the CDR3, the full variable domain is DGGITQSPKYLFRKEGQNVTLSCEQNLNHDAMYWYRQDPGQGLRLIYYSQIVNDFQKGDIAEGYSVSREKKESFPLTVTSAQKNPTAFYLCASSNRDRRLYSNQPQHFGDGTRLSIL.

J is TRBJ2-3 and V is TRBV4-1; TRBD1 is a possible D gene (5 bases). V was clipped by 4 bases and J by 2 bases, with 16 bases between them. Germline loops: CDR1 MGHRA, CDR2 YSYEKL. CDR3 length: 16 amino acids. In DNA, the CDR3 is TGCGCCAGCAGCCGACAGATTGTCGGGTCCACAGATACGCAGTATTTT. This translates into CASSRQIVGSTDTQYF.

The CDR3 DNA follows: TGCAGCGTGGGGACTCAAGAGACCCAGTACTTC. Translating it yields CSVGTQETQYF. The chain recombines TRBV29-1 with TRBJ2-5; maybe TRBD2 (6 bases). V lost 6 bases to trimming and J lost 2 bases, with 7 bases between them. The CDR3 runs to 11 residues. Germline V gene lookup returns CDR1 SQVTM and CDR2 ANQGSEA. The full variable domain, its missing parts supplied by reference TRBV29-1 and TRBJ2-5, is SAVISQKPSRDICQRGTSLTIQCQVDSQVTMMFWYRQQPGQSLTLIATANQGSEATYESGFVIDKFPISRPNLTFSTLTVSNMSPEDSSIYLCSVGTQETQYFGPGTRLLVL.